This passage covers 22 T cell receptor beta chains from one sample sequenced in a study of tumor-infiltrating lymphocytes in primary liver carcinoma (dated by TCRdb to the late 2010s). The run used an Illumina HiSeq 2500. A constant-region primer and ProtoScript II reverse transcriptase were used to reverse-transcribe TCRbeta-specific cDNA from roughly 0.5 ug total RNA. Three nested multiplex PCR rounds, following a slightly modified ARM-PCR procedure, were used to build the TCRbeta libraries. The first two PCR rounds used multiplex TRBV1-TRBV30 forward primers with a Cbeta reverse primer, each for roughly 10 cycles. Starting from the raw public reads, TCRdb applied fastp trimming at Q25, assembled clones with MiXCR and retained in-frame beta chains. Entries that share a CDR3 protein sequence are merged under the most common genes and DNA. Present in this sample are about 350,000 distinct CDR3 sequences, less than 65% of which were seen just once. The ten largest make up about 6.3% of the sample.

Blood RNA was extracted from unsorted whole blood using TRIzol reagent, and germline DNA was obtained with the DNeasy Blood & Tissue kit. The sample comprised peripheral blood. These receptors were taken from a man in his forties with primary liver carcinoma and hepatitis B virus infection.

This chain joins TRBV6-5 and TRBJ2-7; TRBD2 matches 9 bases. The germline V gene encodes CDR1 MNHEY and CDR2 SVGAGI. The CDR3 covers 15 residues. Trimming took 0 bases from V and 6 from J; bases not matched to a gene: 6. Written as DNA, the CDR3 is TGTGCCAGCAGTTACTCTGGCGGGAGGGACTGCGAGCAGTACTTC. This sequence encodes CASSYSGGRDCEQYF.

On this clonotype: This may arise from a read error, as a much more abundant clone is one base away. The rearrangement links TRBV13 to TRBJ1-1, with D possibly being TRBD1 (5 bases). Germline V gives CDR1 PRHDT, CDR2 FYEKMQ (reference sequence). CDR3 length equals 14 residues. Trimming took 7 bases from V and 1 from J, leaving 13 bases between them. The CDR3 region has the DNA TGTGCCAGCAACATCCTCCAGGGGAACACTGAAGCTTTCTTT. This gives the protein CASNILQGNTEAFF.

Note on this clonotype: A single base separates this from a much larger clone, so it may be a read error. The chain employs TRBV29-1 and TRBJ2-7, with TRBD2 matching 8 bases. This CDR3 has 13 residues. Germline CDR1 and CDR2: SQVTM and ANQGSEA. V lost 8 bases, J lost 3 bases, and 9 bases stayed unmatched. CDR3 bases: TGCAGCCTGTCGGCTAGCGGGCTCTACGAGCAGTACTTC. This translates into CSLSASGLYEQYF.

A remark on this clonotype: This clone may be a read error of a much larger clone one base away. The chain carries TRBV10-1 and TRBJ2-3; TRBD2 might be the D (6 bases). This CDR3 spans 12 amino acids. The germline V gene has CDR1 WNHNN and CDR2 SYGVQD (reference sequence). Here the CDR3 DNA reads TGCACCAGCAGTGAACACCGGGGGACGATATATTTT. It encodes CTSSEHRGTIYF.

The gene calls are TRBV4-1 and TRBJ1-2, with D possibly TRBD1 on 6 matching bases. This CDR3 comprises 16 residues. CDR1 and CDR2 from the germline V gene are MGHRA and YSYEKL. Trimming shortened V by 10 bases and J by 8 bases, and 29 bases separated the two germline ends. CDR3 bases: TGCGCCATCAGTTACTTAGGGGAGGGGGATGGAGGAGGCTACACCTTC. Its translation is CAISYLGEGDGGGYTF.

At least ten counts were recorded for this clonotype. The chain has TRBV4-2 and TRBJ2-1, with TRBD2 matching over 7 bases. Trimming at V came to 4 bases and at J to 8 bases, leaving 14 bases not matched to a gene. The germline V gene encodes CDR1 LGHNA and CDR2 YNFKEQ. The CDR3 runs 16 residues. The CDR3 region has the DNA TGTGCCAGCAGCCCCTGGGAGGGGTTCGGGATTGATGAGCAGTTCTTC. Its translation is CASSPWEGFGIDEQFF.

In the case of this clonotype: Sequence at one end of the junction differs from germline and may be a read error. This sequence joins TRBV11-2 and TRBJ2-1, with 11 bases aligning to TRBD2. Per the germline V gene, CDR1 is SGHAT and CDR2 is FQNNGV. The CDR3 covers 16 residues. CDR3 sequence (DNA): TGTGCCAACAGCCTTAGCGGGAGGGCCTCCTACAATGAGCAGTTCTTC. Protein product: CANSLSGRASYNEQFF. Combining the CDR3 with reference TRBV11-2 and TRBJ2-1 gives the whole variable domain EAGVAQSPRYKIIEKRQSVAFWCNPISGHATLYWYQQILGQGPKLLIQFQNNGVVDDSQLPKDRFSAERLKGVDSTLKIQPAKLEDSAVYLCANSLSGRASYNEQFFGPGTRLTVL.

This clonotype was picked up a small number of times. The J gene is TRBJ2-1, the V gene TRBV6-6, with a tentative D call TRBD1 (5 bases). CDR3 length: 15 amino acids. Trimming took off 6 bases at V and 2 bases at J, with 14 bases between the two ends. Germline loops: CDR1 MNHNY, CDR2 SVGAGI (reference sequence). CDR3 bases: TGTGCCAGCAGACTATTTTCAGGGACCTACAATGAGCAGTTCTTC. Encoded protein: CASRLFSGTYNEQFF.

This chain uses TRBV13 with TRBJ2-1; 9 bases map to TRBD2. This CDR3 is built from 16 residues. CDR1 is PRHDT and CDR2 is FYEKMQ in the germline V gene (reference sequence). V dropped 4 bases and J dropped 8; count of bases not matched to a gene: 12. For the CDR3, the DNA is TGTGCCAGCAGCTGGGGCCCCAGCGGGAGGTTCTATGAGCAGTTCTTC. Protein sequence: CASSWGPSGRFYEQFF.

The chain has TRBV20-1 and TRBJ2-7, with D tentatively TRBD2 (6 bases). The germline V and J ends were trimmed by 7 bases and 5 bases, with 15 bases remaining between them. CDR3 length equals 12 residues. Germline loops: CDR1 DFQATT, CDR2 SNEGSKA (reference sequence). DNA for the CDR3: TGCAGTGTCAGGCGACCGGGGGACGAGCAGTACTTC. This translates into CSVRRPGDEQYF.

This chain uses TRBV11-2 with TRBJ2-1, with 12 positions matching TRBD1. V lost 2 bases, J lost 11 bases, and 13 bases stayed unmatched. This CDR3 comprises 17 residues. CDR1 SGHAT and CDR2 FQNNGV come from the germline V gene. CDR3 nucleotide sequence: TGTGCCAGCAGCTTACGAACTGGGGACAGGGGGCAAGGTAAGCAGTTCTTC. Residues: CASSLRTGDRGQGKQFF.

This clonotype was observed many times. V and J are TRBV11-2 and TRBJ2-1, with 8 bases lining up with TRBD2. The CDR3 spans 15 residues. After removal of 6 bases from V and 0 bases from J, the junction contained 4 bases not matched to a gene. Germline lookup yields CDR1 SGHAT and CDR2 FQNNGV. The CDR3 here is CASRPAGASYNEQFF. CDR3 DNA sequence: TGTGCCAGCAGACCAGCGGGAGCCTCCTACAATGAGCAGTTCTTC.

This clonotype was recorded many times. The chain recombines TRBV12-3 or TRBV12-4 with TRBJ1-2; D is possibly TRBD1 (6 bases). Trimming took off 5 bases at V and 4 bases at J, with 14 bases between the two ends. CDR3 size: 14 residues. The CDR3 DNA is TGTGCCAGCAGTCCCGCCGGGGGCATCTATGGCTACACCTTC. Protein sequence: CASSPAGGIYGYTF.

For this clonotype: One end of the junction is discordant with germline, which a read error may explain. This chain connects TRBV28 to TRBJ1-5; no clear D. The CDR3 is 13 amino acids. Germline CDR1 is MDHEN and CDR2 is SYDVKM. This CDR3 reads CASSLFINEPQHF. Here the CDR3 DNA reads TGTGCCAGCAGTTTATTCATCAATGAGCCCCAGCATTTT. Combining the CDR3 with reference TRBV28 and TRBJ1-5 gives the whole variable domain DVKVTQSSRYLVKRTGEKVFLECVQDMDHENMFWYRQDPGLGLRLIYFSYDVKMKEKGDIPEGYSVSREKKERFSLILESASTNQTSMYLCASSLFINEPQHFGDGTRLSIL.

The table lists this clonotype with a count of one. This CDR3 is missing its conserved last phenylalanine or tryptophan, likely due to a read error. The V and J genes are TRBV29-1 and TRBJ1-1, with D possibly being TRBD1 (5 bases). Germline CDR1 SQVTM, CDR2 ANQGSEA. The CDR3 spans 12 residues. The DNA of the CDR3 is TGTAGCGTTGAAGACAGCAACACTGAAGCTTTCTCT. As protein: CSVEDSNTEAFS.

This clonotype has a handful of counts. The CDR3 DNA reads TGTGCCAGCAGCTTAGATCGTCAAGCGGGAGAGATAGAGCAGTACTTC. Its translation: CASSLDRQAGEIEQYF. The chain employs TRBV11-2 and TRBJ2-7; the match to TRBD2 covers 8 bases. Germline values: CDR1 SGHAT, CDR2 FQNNGV. After removal of 0 bases from V and 7 bases from J, the junction contained 11 bases not matched to a gene. The CDR3 is made up of 16 amino acids.

Concerning this clonotype: The junction differs from germline at one of its ends, possibly a read error. Here the CDR3 reads CARSQVGLEAQYF. As DNA, the CDR3 is TGTGCCAGAAGCCAAGTAGGGCTCGAGGCCCAGTACTTC. V is TRBV4-2 and J is TRBJ2-5; D is uncertain. CDR3 length: 13 residues. Germline V CDR1 and CDR2: LGHNA, YNFKEQ.

The sample holds many counts of this clonotype. The chain links TRBV5-4 to TRBJ2-5, with TRBD2 as a possible D gene (7 bases). Germline values: CDR1 SGHNT, CDR2 YYREEE (reference sequence). V lost 0 bases, J lost 3 bases, and 15 bases lay in between. The CDR3 spans 16 residues. In nucleotides, the CDR3 is TGTGCCAGCAGCTTGGTCCGGGGGGCAGGAGAAGAGACCCAGTACTTC. This translates into CASSLVRGAGEETQYF.

This clonotype came up once. This rearrangement joins TRBV11-2 to TRBJ2-7; 9 bases align to TRBD2. Germline-derived CDR1 and CDR2 are SGHAT and FQNNGV. V lost 5 bases to trimming and J lost 12 bases; unmatched junction nucleotides: 17. The CDR3 runs 15 residues. The CDR3 coding sequence is TGTGCCAGCAGCCTATCTTCTAGCGGGATGACTAGCCTGTACTTC. Its protein product is CASSLSSSGMTSLYF.

This clonotype occurred once. This chain joins TRBV29-1 and TRBJ1-1; tentative D call: TRBD1 (5 bases). The length of the CDR3 is 15 residues. In germline, CDR1 is SQVTM, CDR2 ANQGSEA. V dropped 4 bases and J dropped 6 bases, with 21 bases sitting between them. CDR3 region: CSVGPGWGMVAEAFF. CDR3 bases: TGCAGCGTTGGTCCAGGGTGGGGTATGGTCGCTGAAGCTTTCTTT. Complete variable domain (other parts from reference TRBV29-1 and TRBJ1-1): SAVISQKPSRDICQRGTSLTIQCQVDSQVTMMFWYRQQPGQSLTLIATANQGSEATYESGFVIDKFPISRPNLTFSTLTVSNMSPEDSSIYLCSVGPGWGMVAEAFFGQGTRLTVV.

In this sample, this clonotype turned up a few times. V and J are TRBV7-9 and TRBJ2-2; 8 bases match TRBD1. The CDR3 sequence is 17 residues long. V shed 0 bases, J shed 6 bases, and the junction held 9 bases outside the gene matches. CDR1 is SEHNR and CDR2 is FQNEAQ in the germline V gene (reference sequence). The CDR3 bases are TGTGCCAGCAGCTTAGCCGGACAGGGAAGGAGTTCCGGGGAGCTGTTTTTT. Translated: CASSLAGQGRSSGELFF.

Remarks on this clonotype: It may be a read error: a sequence one base away is much more abundant. This CDR3 reads CASSQDPYVDEQFF. As DNA, the CDR3 is TGCGCCAGCAGCCAAGATCCCTATGTCGACGAGCAGTTCTTC. This chain uses TRBV4-1 with TRBJ2-7; D is uncertain. The DNA end favors TRBJ2-1, so the J call may be wrong. This CDR3 is built from 14 residues. Per germline, CDR1 MGHRA and CDR2 YSYEKL.